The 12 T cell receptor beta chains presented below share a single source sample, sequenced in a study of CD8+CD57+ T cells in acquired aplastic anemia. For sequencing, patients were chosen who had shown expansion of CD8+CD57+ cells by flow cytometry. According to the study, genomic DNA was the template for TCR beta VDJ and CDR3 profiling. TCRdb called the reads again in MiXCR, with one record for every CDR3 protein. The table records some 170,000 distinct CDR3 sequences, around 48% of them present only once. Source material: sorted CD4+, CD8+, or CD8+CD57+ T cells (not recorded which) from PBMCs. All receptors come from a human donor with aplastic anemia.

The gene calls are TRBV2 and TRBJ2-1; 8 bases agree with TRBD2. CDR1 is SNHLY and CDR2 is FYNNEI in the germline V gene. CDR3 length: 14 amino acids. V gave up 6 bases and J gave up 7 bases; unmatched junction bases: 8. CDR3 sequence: CASREGLGGNEQFF. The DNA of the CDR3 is TGTGCCAGCAGAGAGGGACTAGGGGGGAATGAGCAGTTCTTC.

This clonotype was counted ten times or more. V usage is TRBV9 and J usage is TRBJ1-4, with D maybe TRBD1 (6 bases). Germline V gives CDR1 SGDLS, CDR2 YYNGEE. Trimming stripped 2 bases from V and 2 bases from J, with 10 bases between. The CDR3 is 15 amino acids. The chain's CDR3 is CASSVAGGTNEKLFF. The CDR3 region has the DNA TGTGCCAGCAGCGTGGCCGGGGGCACTAATGAAAAACTGTTTTTT.

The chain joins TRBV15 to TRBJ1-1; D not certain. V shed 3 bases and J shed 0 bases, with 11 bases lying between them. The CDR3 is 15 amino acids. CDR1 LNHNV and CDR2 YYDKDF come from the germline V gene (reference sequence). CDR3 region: CATSRARPVNTEAFF. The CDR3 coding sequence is TGTGCCACCAGCAGGGCCCGGCCAGTGAACACTGAAGCTTTCTTT. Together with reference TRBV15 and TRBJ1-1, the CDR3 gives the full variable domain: DAMVIQNPRYQVTQFGKPVTLSCSQTLNHNVMYWYQQKSSQAPKLLFHYYDKDFNNEADTPDNFQSRRPNTSFCFLDIRSPGLGDTAMYLCATSRARPVNTEAFFGQGTRLTVV.

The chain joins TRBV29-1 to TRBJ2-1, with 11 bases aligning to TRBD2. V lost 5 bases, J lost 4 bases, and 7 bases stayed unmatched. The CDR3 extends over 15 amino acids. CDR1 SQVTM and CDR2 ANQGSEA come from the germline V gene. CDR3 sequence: CSVQGLAETYNEQFF. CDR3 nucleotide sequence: TGCAGCGTTCAGGGACTAGCGGAAACGTACAATGAGCAGTTCTTC.

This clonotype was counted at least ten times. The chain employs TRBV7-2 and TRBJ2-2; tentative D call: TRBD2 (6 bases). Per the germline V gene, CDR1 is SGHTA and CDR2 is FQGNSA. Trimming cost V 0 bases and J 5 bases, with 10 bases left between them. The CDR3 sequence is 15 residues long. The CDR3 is CASSLAGGRTGELFF. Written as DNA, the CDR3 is TGTGCCAGCAGCTTAGCTGGGGGGAGGACCGGGGAGCTGTTTTTT.

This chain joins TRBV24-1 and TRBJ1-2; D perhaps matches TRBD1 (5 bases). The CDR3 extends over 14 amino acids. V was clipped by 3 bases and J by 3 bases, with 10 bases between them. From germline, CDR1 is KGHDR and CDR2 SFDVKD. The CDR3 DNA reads TGTGCCACCAGTGATGGCCCGGGGGACTATGGCTACACCTTC. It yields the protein CATSDGPGDYGYTF.

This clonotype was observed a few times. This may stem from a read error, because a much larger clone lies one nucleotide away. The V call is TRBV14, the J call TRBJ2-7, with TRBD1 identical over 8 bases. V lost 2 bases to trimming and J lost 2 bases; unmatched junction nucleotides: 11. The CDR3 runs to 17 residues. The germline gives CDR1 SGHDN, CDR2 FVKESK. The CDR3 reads CASSQTYAGGAPYEQYF. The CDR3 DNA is TGTGCCAGCAGCCAAACTTATGCAGGGGGCGCGCCCTACGAGCAGTACTTC. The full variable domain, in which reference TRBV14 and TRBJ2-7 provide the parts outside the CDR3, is EAGVTQFPSHSVIEKGQTVTLRCDPISGHDNLYWYRRVMGKEIKFLLHFVKESKQDESGMPNNRFLAERTGGTYSTLKVQPAELEDSGVYFCASSQTYAGGAPYEQYFGPGTRLTVT.

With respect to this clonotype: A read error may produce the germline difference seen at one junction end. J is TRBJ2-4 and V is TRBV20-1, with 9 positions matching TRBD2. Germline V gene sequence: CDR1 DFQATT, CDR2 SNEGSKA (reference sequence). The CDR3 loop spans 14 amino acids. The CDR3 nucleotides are TGCAGTGCTAGGAAGGGACTAGCCAAAAACACTCAGTACTTC. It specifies CSARKGLAKNTQYF.

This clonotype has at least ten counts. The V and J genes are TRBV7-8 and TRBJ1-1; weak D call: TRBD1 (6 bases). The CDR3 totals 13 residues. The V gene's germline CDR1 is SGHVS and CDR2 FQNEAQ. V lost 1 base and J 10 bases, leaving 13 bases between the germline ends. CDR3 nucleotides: TGTGCCAGCAGCTTAGACCTCCAGGGGACAGCTTTCTTT. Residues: CASSLDLQGTAFF.

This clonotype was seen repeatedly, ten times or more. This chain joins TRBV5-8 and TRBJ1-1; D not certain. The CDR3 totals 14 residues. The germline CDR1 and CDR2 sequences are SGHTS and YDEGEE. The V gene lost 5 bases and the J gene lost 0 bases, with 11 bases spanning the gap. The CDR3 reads CASRSRGMNTEAFF. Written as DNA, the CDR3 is TGTGCCAGCAGGAGCCGCGGCATGAACACTGAAGCTTTCTTT.

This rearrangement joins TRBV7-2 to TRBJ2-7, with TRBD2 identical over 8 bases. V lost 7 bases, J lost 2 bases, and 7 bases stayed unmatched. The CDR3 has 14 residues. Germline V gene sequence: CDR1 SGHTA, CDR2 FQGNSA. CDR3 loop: CASTQGAGAYEQYF. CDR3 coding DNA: TGTGCCAGCACTCAGGGAGCGGGAGCCTACGAGCAGTACTTC.

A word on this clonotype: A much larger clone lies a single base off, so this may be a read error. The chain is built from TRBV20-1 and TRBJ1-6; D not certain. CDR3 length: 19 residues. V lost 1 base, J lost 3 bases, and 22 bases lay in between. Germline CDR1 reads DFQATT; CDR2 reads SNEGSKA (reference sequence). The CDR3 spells CSARGRFPVVEFYNSPLHF. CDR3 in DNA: TGCAGTGCTAGAGGTAGATTTCCAGTCGTTGAATTCTATAATTCACCCCTCCACTTT.